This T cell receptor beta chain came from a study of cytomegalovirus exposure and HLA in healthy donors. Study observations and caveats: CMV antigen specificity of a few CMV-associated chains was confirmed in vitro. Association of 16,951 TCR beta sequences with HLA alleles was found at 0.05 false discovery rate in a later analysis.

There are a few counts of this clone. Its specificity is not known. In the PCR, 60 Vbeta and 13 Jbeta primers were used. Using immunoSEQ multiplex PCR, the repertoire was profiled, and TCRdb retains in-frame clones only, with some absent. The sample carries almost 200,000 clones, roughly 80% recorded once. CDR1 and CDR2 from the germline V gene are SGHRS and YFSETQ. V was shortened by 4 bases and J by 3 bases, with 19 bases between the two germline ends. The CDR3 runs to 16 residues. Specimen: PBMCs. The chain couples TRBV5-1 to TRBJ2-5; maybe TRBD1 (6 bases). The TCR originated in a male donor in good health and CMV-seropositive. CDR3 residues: CASSPTPGVVEETQYF. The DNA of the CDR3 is TGCGCCAGCAGCCCCACACCAGGGGTTGTGGAAGAGACCCAGTACTTC.